This T cell receptor beta chain appears in the sequencing data of a study of identical twins. The study's findings and limits: Potential partial confounding of zero-insertion analyses by invariant MAIT and iNKT cells was noted.

TCRdb called the 5' RACE reads again in MiXCR, with one record for every CDR3 protein. The table lists approximately 630,000 distinct CDR3 sequences, under 8.5% of them singletons, with around 1.6% in the top ten. With regard to this clonotype: Its antigen is as yet unknown.

CDR1 and CDR2 from the germline V gene are SGHDN and FVKESK. This CDR3 comprises 16 residues. Deletions cut 0 bases from V and 1 base from J, with 12 bases between. The data also belong to a second study, concerning yellow fever vaccine responses in identical twins.

The rearrangement uses TRBV14 and TRBJ1-1; D not resolved. The source is a woman between 18 and 30 years old in good health. The sequenced sample was PBMCs. The CDR3 here is CASSQDILGWNTEAFF. The CDR3 DNA reads TGTGCCAGCAGCCAAGATATTCTGGGGTGGAACACTGAAGCTTTCTTT.